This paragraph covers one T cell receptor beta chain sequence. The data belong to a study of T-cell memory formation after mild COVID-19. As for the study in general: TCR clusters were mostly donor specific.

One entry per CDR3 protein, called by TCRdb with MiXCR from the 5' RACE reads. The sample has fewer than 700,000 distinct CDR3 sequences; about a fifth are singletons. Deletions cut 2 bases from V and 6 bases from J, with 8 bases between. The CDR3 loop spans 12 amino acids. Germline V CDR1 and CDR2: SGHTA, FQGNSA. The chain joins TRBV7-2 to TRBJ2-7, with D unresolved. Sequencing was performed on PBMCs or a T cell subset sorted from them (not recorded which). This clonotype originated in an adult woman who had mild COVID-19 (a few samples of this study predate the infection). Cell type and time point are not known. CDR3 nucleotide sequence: TGTGCCAGCAGCTTAACTGGACCCGAGCAGTACTTC. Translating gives CASSLTGPEQYF.